This paragraph covers one TCR beta chain sequence. Its cognate antigen is unknown. The data stem from a study of cytomegalovirus exposure and HLA in healthy donors. Notes on the study in general: TCR beta chains numbering more than 150 were designated cytomegalovirus-associated.

The CDR3 totals 13 residues. Trimming took 0 bases from V and 8 from J, leaving 11 bases between them. From germline, CDR1 is GTSNPN and CDR2 SVGIG (reference sequence). Some clones are missing from TCRdb's copy, which holds only in-frame ones; the method was immunoSEQ multiplex PCR. Of more than 95,000 clones in the sample, roughly 89% were seen once. This clonotype was obtained from a woman younger than 35 in good health and CMV-seronegative. The sequenced sample was PBMCs. The chain joins TRBV30 to TRBJ2-1; D ambiguous. CDR3 protein: CAWSVPGLYEQFF. In DNA form, the CDR3 reads TGTGCCTGGAGTGTACCCGGTTTGTATGAGCAGTTCTTC.